The 7 T cell receptor beta chains given below trace back to one sample, sequenced in a study of post-analysis software for immune sequencing data. Study-wide results and limits: TRBV5-6, TRBV5-1 and TRBV20-1 belonged to a set of roughly 5 TRBV segments that were more frequent in patients than controls.

No antigen is known for these receptors. Researchers reported that TCR beta cDNA libraries carried unique molecular identifiers. TCRdb re-analysed the PCR reads in MiXCR, keeping a single row per CDR3 protein. There are roughly 580,000 distinct CDR3 sequences in the sample; roughly 45% occur only once, and around 1.7% lies in the top ten. Specimen: blood. The source is a girl between 5 and 17 years old with multiple sclerosis.

The chain carries TRBV4-1 and TRBJ2-1; 9 nucleotides line up with TRBD2. Per the germline V gene, CDR1 is MGHRA and CDR2 is YSYEKL. The CDR3 covers 17 residues. V was pared by 3 bases and J by 9 bases, with 15 bases of the junction left unmatched. The CDR3, as DNA: TGCGCCAGCAGCCAGTCACCCTATAGCGGGAGTAGTGGTGAGCAGTTCTTC. It specifies CASSQSPYSGSSGEQFF.

The gene calls are TRBV12-3 or TRBV12-4 and TRBJ2-5, with unresolved D. CDR3 length equals 14 residues. Trimming stripped 1 base from V and 2 bases from J, with 8 bases between. CDR3 DNA: TGTGCCAGCAGTTTAGGTATGGGTCAAGAGACCCAGTACTTC. Translating it yields CASSLGMGQETQYF.

The rearrangement uses TRBV5-1 and TRBJ2-5; TRBD1 agrees at 11 bases. TRBJ2-7 explains the end of the DNA better; the J call may be wrong. Germline CDR1 is SGHRS and CDR2 is YFSETQ. The CDR3 runs 14 residues. For the CDR3, the DNA is TGCGCCAGCTGTGCCGGACAGGGGGCATACGAGCAGTACTTC. Encoded protein: CASCAGQGAYEQYF.

A remark on this clonotype: The junction departs from the called germline gene at one end, perhaps through a read error. V usage is TRBV24-1 and J usage is TRBJ2-1; D remains unclear. Germline CDR1 reads KGHDR; CDR2 reads SFDVKD. This CDR3 has 15 amino acids. DNA of the CDR3: TGTGCCACCAGTGATTTGTCTAGTCCCTACGATGAGCAGTTCTTC. It codes for CATSDLSSPYDEQFF.

CDR3 in amino acids: CASRGTGGNEQFF. CDR3 bases: TGTGCCAGCAGAGGGACAGGGGGCAATGAGCAGTTCTTC. This rearrangement joins TRBV6-4 to TRBJ2-1, with 11 bases lining up with TRBD1. Germline V gives CDR1 MRHNA, CDR2 SNTAGT. Trimming cost V 6 bases and J 6 bases; bases outside gene matches: 1. This CDR3 is 13 amino acids long.

The chain joins TRBV12-3 or TRBV12-4 to TRBJ2-3, with TRBD2 matching over 11 bases. The CDR3 length is 19 residues. V shed 2 bases, J shed 3 bases, and the junction held 13 bases outside the gene matches. The CDR3: CASSLIPLAGGHRTDTQYF. The CDR3 coding sequence is TGTGCCAGCAGTTTAATACCTCTAGCGGGAGGCCACAGAACAGATACGCAGTATTTT.

This rearrangement joins TRBV6-5 to TRBJ1-1, with 9 bases aligning to TRBD1. Germline V gives CDR1 MNHEY, CDR2 SVGAGI. Trimming cost V 0 bases and J 5 bases; bases outside gene matches: 7. The CDR3 length is 16 residues. The chain's CDR3 is CASSYSSWTGATEAFF. In DNA, the CDR3 is TGTGCCAGCAGTTACTCGTCCTGGACAGGGGCGACTGAAGCTTTCTTT.